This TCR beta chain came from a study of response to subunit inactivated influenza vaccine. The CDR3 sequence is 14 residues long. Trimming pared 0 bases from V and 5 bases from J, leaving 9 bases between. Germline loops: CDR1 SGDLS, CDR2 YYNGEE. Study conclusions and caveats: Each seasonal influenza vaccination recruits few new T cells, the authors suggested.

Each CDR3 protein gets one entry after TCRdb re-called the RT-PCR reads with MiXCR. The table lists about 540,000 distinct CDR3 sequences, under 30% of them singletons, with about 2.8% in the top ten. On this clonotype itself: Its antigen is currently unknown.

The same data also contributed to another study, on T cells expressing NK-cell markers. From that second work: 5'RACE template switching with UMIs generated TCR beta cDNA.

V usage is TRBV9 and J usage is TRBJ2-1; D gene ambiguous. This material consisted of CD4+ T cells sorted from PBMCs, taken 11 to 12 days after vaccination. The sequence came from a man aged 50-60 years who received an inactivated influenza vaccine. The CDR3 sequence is CASSVGPVNNEQFF. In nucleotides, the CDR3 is TGTGCCAGCAGCGTAGGTCCGGTGAACAATGAGCAGTTCTTC.